One sample yielded the 30 T cell receptor beta chains listed below, sequenced in a study of cytomegalovirus exposure and HLA in healthy donors. This PCR relied on a set of 60 Vbeta primers and 13 Jbeta primers. Measured with immunoSEQ multiplex PCR; TCRdb has only the in-frame clones, and not every one. The table includes some 100,000 clones, roughly 80% detected once. Sample: PBMCs. The receptors derive from a girl aged 2-15 years in good health and CMV-seropositive.

The rearrangement links TRBV10-3 to TRBJ2-5, with TRBD2 matching over 12 bases. The V and J ends lost 4 bases and 3 bases, in that order; junction bases with no gene match: 15. CDR1 is ENHRY, CDR2 SYGVKD, per germline. CDR3 size: 19 residues. The CDR3 protein is CAISGNPRTSGTLEETQYF. The CDR3 coding sequence is TGTGCCATCAGTGGCAACCCTAGGACTAGCGGGACCCTAGAAGAGACCCAGTACTTC.

This chain uses TRBV10-3 with TRBJ2-7; TRBD2 aligns across 7 bases. This CDR3 has 13 amino acids. Germline CDR1 ENHRY, CDR2 SYGVKD. V was clipped by 8 bases and J by 2 bases; unmatched bases: 6. CDR3 loop: CAIGDYATYEQYF. The CDR3 nucleotides read TGTGCCATCGGGGACTATGCCACCTACGAGCAGTACTTC.

This clone was seen more than once but under ten times. The rearrangement joins TRBV28 to TRBJ2-5; 8 bases fit TRBD2. The CDR3 has 15 amino acids. Germline V lookup: CDR1 MDHEN, CDR2 SYDVKM. V shed 3 bases, J shed 2 bases, and the junction held 5 bases outside the gene matches. CDR3 DNA sequence: TGTGCCAGCAGTTTCAGCGGGAGAGAGCAAGAGACCCAGTACTTC. It codes for CASSFSGREQETQYF.

The chain couples TRBV6-6 to TRBJ1-1, with D tentatively TRBD1 (6 bases). V was clipped by 5 bases and J by 8 bases, with 15 bases between them. Germline V gene data show CDR1 as MNHNY and CDR2 as SVGAGI (reference sequence). This CDR3 has 13 amino acids. CDR3 nucleotides: TGTGCCAGCAGTATTACCAGGGGAAAGGAAGCTTTCTTT. Protein sequence: CASSITRGKEAFF.

The CDR3 DNA follows: TGTGCCAGCAGTAACCGGACTATCCGCAATGAGCAGTTCTTC. Its translation: CASSNRTIRNEQFF. This chain connects TRBV6-1 to TRBJ2-1; weak D call: TRBD2 (6 bases). Trimming removed 5 bases at V and 6 bases at J, with 14 bases between. Germline V lookup: CDR1 MNHNS, CDR2 SASEGT. The CDR3 covers 14 residues.

As DNA, the CDR3 is TGTGCCTGGAGTGACGGGGTGGGTGAAAAACTGTTTTTT. Translation gives CAWSDGVGEKLFF. The chain uses TRBV30 and TRBJ1-4; no clear D. Germline V gene sequence: CDR1 GTSNPN, CDR2 SVGIG (reference sequence). V was pared by 1 base and J by 7 bases, with 10 bases between. The CDR3 contains 13 residues.

The chain couples TRBV28 to TRBJ2-7, with D maybe TRBD1 (6 bases). Germline V lookup: CDR1 MDHEN, CDR2 SYDVKM. V was pared by 8 bases and J by 0 bases, with 14 bases between. This CDR3 is 14 amino acids long. CDR3 in amino acids: CASGLQGSSYEQYF. CDR3 nucleotide sequence: TGTGCCAGCGGGCTGCAGGGGAGCTCCTACGAGCAGTACTTC.

J is TRBJ2-5 and V is TRBV5-6; D remains ambiguous. CDR3 size: 13 residues. Trimming shortened V by 4 bases and J by 2 bases, and 9 bases separated the two germline ends. The germline V gene encodes CDR1 SGHDT and CDR2 YYEEEE. For the CDR3, the DNA is TGTGCCAGCAGCCCCCTAACTCAAGAGACCCAGTACTTC. Its translation is CASSPLTQETQYF.

The genes are TRBV6-5 and TRBJ1-1; D gene unclear. CDR1 is MNHEY, CDR2 SVGAGI, per germline. V lost 2 bases and J 1 base, leaving 11 bases between the germline ends. This CDR3 has 15 residues. CDR3 DNA: TGTGCCAGCAGTTACGTCGGGAAGCCGAACACTGAAGCTTTCTTT. This gives the protein CASSYVGKPNTEAFF.

The chain recombines TRBV5-1 with TRBJ1-5, with TRBD1 as a possible D gene (5 bases). Germline CDR1 and CDR2: SGHRS and YFSETQ. This CDR3 comprises 15 residues. Trimming removed 0 bases at V and 9 bases at J, with 16 bases between. The CDR3 here is CASSLEGGAPGPQHF. The CDR3 coding sequence is TGCGCCAGCAGCTTGGAAGGAGGGGCGCCGGGGCCCCAGCATTTT.

V gene TRBV9 combines with J gene TRBJ2-7; TRBD1 agrees at 8 bases. Germline V gene sequence: CDR1 SGDLS, CDR2 YYNGEE. V gave up 0 bases and J gave up 0 bases; unmatched junction bases: 5. CDR3 length: 16 residues. As DNA, the CDR3 is TGTGCCAGCAGCGTAGGGACAGGGATGAGCTCCTACGAGCAGTACTTC. Translating it yields CASSVGTGMSSYEQYF.

This chain connects TRBV5-8 to TRBJ2-7; no reliable D call. The CDR3 is 12 amino acids. Deletions cut 2 bases from V and 0 bases from J, with 3 bases between. Germline V lookup: CDR1 SGHTS, CDR2 YDEGEE. CDR3 loop: CASSFLSYEQYF. CDR3 nucleotides: TGTGCCAGCAGCTTCCTCTCCTACGAGCAGTACTTC. The full variable domain, in which reference TRBV5-8 and TRBJ2-7 provide the parts outside the CDR3, is EAGVTQSPTHLIKTRGQQATLRCSPISGHTSVYWYQQALGLGLQFLLWYDEGEERNRGNFPPRFSGRQFPNYSSELNVNALELEDSALYLCASSFLSYEQYFGPGTRLTVT.

V is TRBV28 and J is TRBJ2-3; TRBD2 matches 9 bases. Germline lookup yields CDR1 MDHEN and CDR2 SYDVKM. The CDR3 has 16 residues. V was pared by 2 bases and J by 3 bases, with 6 bases of the junction left unmatched. DNA for the CDR3: TGTGCCAGCAGTTTAGGGGCTAGCGGGATGACAGATACGCAGTATTTT. This encodes CASSLGASGMTDTQYF.

This sequence joins TRBV6-6 and TRBJ2-5; 8 bases fit TRBD1. The CDR3 consists of 13 residues. Germline V gene sequence: CDR1 MNHNY, CDR2 SVGAGI (reference sequence). V was pared by 5 bases and J by 3 bases, with 2 bases of the junction left unmatched. The CDR3 sequence: CASSRTGKETQYF. The DNA of the CDR3 is TGTGCCAGCAGTCGGACAGGGAAAGAGACCCAGTACTTC.

CDR3 in amino acids: CASSLPQGPSGYTF. CDR3 nucleotide sequence: TGTGCCAGCAGTTTACCCCAGGGCCCTTCTGGCTACACCTTC. The gene calls are TRBV28 and TRBJ1-2; D might be TRBD1 (5 bases). Trimming removed 2 bases at V and 7 bases at J, with 14 bases between. This CDR3 spans 14 amino acids. The V gene's germline CDR1 is MDHEN and CDR2 SYDVKM.

This chain uses TRBV6-5 with TRBJ2-5, with 11 nucleotides matching TRBD1. Germline-derived CDR1 and CDR2 are MNHEY and SVGAGI. V shed 0 bases and J 5 bases; nucleotides not matched to a gene: 2. The CDR3 spans 15 residues. In DNA form, the CDR3 reads TGTGCCAGCAGTTACTCAGGACAGGGGGCCGAGACCCAGTACTTC. Translation gives CASSYSGQGAETQYF.

The chain joins TRBV29-1 to TRBJ1-1; D remains ambiguous. CDR3 length: 14 residues. The V gene lost 6 bases and the J gene lost 5 bases, with 19 bases spanning the gap. CDR1 is SQVTM and CDR2 is ANQGSEA in the germline V gene. In DNA form, the CDR3 reads TGCAGCGTCGATAGTGCGCTACCCGGGACTGAAGCTTTCTTT. It codes for CSVDSALPGTEAFF. Full variable domain (missing parts from reference TRBV29-1 and TRBJ1-1): SAVISQKPSRDICQRGTSLTIQCQVDSQVTMMFWYRQQPGQSLTLIATANQGSEATYESGFVIDKFPISRPNLTFSTLTVSNMSPEDSSIYLCSVDSALPGTEAFFGQGTRLTVV.

This chain connects TRBV2 to TRBJ2-2; 14 bases agree with TRBD2. In germline, CDR1 is SNHLY, CDR2 FYNNEI. J was trimmed by 7 bases and V by 8 bases; bases with no gene match: 15. This CDR3 comprises 18 residues. The CDR3 DNA sequence: TGTGCCAGCTCGAACCCCCGACTAGCGGGAGGGCCGGTCGGGGAGCTGTTTTTT. Translation gives CASSNPRLAGGPVGELFF.

V usage is TRBV5-1 and J usage is TRBJ1-1; no firm D call. The V gene lost 5 bases and the J gene lost 4 bases, with 12 bases spanning the gap. Germline CDR1 SGHRS, CDR2 YFSETQ. The CDR3 loop spans 13 amino acids. CDR3 in amino acids: CASSRARGTEAFF. In nucleotides, the CDR3 is TGCGCCAGCAGTAGAGCGCGGGGCACTGAAGCTTTCTTT.

This sequence joins TRBV18 and TRBJ2-3, with 9 bases identical to TRBD2. The CDR3 loop spans 12 amino acids. Germline lookup yields CDR1 KGHSH and CDR2 LQKENI. V was clipped by 4 bases and J by 11 bases; unmatched bases: 4. In DNA form, the CDR3 reads TGTGCCAGCTCACAGGCTAGCGGGGAGCAGTATTTT. This gives the protein CASSQASGEQYF.

The CDR3 region is CASSAGQPNTEAFF. CDR3 nucleotides: TGTGCCAGCAGCGCCGGACAACCGAACACTGAAGCTTTCTTT. The chain recombines TRBV9 with TRBJ1-1; perhaps TRBD1 as D (5 bases). Germline V gene lookup returns CDR1 SGDLS and CDR2 YYNGEE. The ends were cut back, 3 bases at V and 1 base at J, with 10 bases in the middle. CDR3 size: 14 residues.

The chain uses TRBV10-1 and TRBJ2-2; 8 bases line up with TRBD2. Germline CDR1 WNHNN, CDR2 SYGVQD (reference sequence). There are 17 residues in the CDR3. Trimming at V came to 2 bases and at J to 7 bases, leaving 12 bases not matched to a gene. The CDR3 here is CASSEVLSGSTGGELFF. In DNA, the CDR3 is TGCGCCAGCAGTGAGGTGTTAAGCGGGAGCACTGGCGGGGAGCTGTTTTTT.

This chain joins TRBV7-2 and TRBJ2-1; a weak D match, TRBD1 (6 bases). The ends were cut back, 5 bases at V and 7 bases at J, with 21 bases in the middle. Germline CDR1 and CDR2: SGHTA and FQGNSA. This CDR3 is 16 amino acids long. The CDR3 region is CASSLQGQGSWNEQFF. The CDR3 DNA reads TGTGCCAGCAGCCTGCAGGGGCAGGGAAGTTGGAATGAGCAGTTCTTC.

CDR3 residues: CAWSRQGMSYGYTF. The CDR3, as DNA: TGTGCCTGGAGTCGACAGGGGATGAGCTATGGCTACACCTTC. This chain links TRBV30 with TRBJ1-2, with 8 bases lining up with TRBD1. The CDR3 has 14 residues. J lost 4 bases, V lost 2 bases, and 6 bases had no gene match. Germline-derived CDR1 and CDR2 are GTSNPN and SVGIG (reference sequence).

The rearrangement links TRBV7-2 to TRBJ2-3; 8 positions match TRBD2. CDR1 is SGHTA and CDR2 is FQGNSA in the germline V gene. The CDR3 consists of 13 residues. V was pared by 5 bases and J by 9 bases, with 7 bases of the junction left unmatched. The CDR3 nucleotides read TGTGCCAGCAGCCTCCGGGGGGGAGGGACGCAGTATTTT. Amino acids: CASSLRGGGTQYF.

CDR3 coding DNA: TGTGCCACCAGCAAACTTCCCCGGGACAGGGGGGGCGAGCAGTACTTC. It is translated as CATSKLPRDRGGEQYF. The chain employs TRBV15 and TRBJ2-7; 11 nucleotides match TRBD1. J was trimmed by 6 bases and V by 4 bases; bases with no gene match: 11. Germline-derived CDR1 and CDR2 are LNHNV and YYDKDF (reference sequence). The CDR3 sequence is 16 residues long.

The chain recombines TRBV5-1 with TRBJ1-4, with D possibly being TRBD1 (6 bases). With 0 bases removed from V and 1 base from J, the gap between germline ends came to 10 bases. The CDR3 is 16 residues long. The germline gives CDR1 SGHRS, CDR2 YFSETQ. CDR3 in amino acids: CASSLAPQGTNEKLFF. The CDR3 DNA follows: TGCGCCAGCAGCTTGGCCCCACAGGGAACTAATGAAAAACTGTTTTTT.

This chain joins TRBV7-8 and TRBJ1-2; TRBD1 is a possible D gene (5 bases). Between the trimmed V and J ends, which lost 3 bases and 4 bases, there was a span of 21 bases. The CDR3 extends over 17 amino acids. Germline V gene data show CDR1 as SGHVS and CDR2 as FQNEAQ. This CDR3 is CASSFGGTFGFRYGYTF. CDR3 bases: TGTGCCAGCAGCTTCGGCGGGACGTTTGGTTTCCGCTATGGCTACACCTTC.

The V and J genes are TRBV28 and TRBJ2-5; D might be TRBD1 (5 bases). Germline V gene sequence: CDR1 MDHEN, CDR2 SYDVKM. The CDR3 sequence is 13 residues long. Trimming took 6 bases from V and 5 from J, leaving 13 bases between them. DNA of the CDR3: TGTGCCAGCAGCATCAGGGTTGGGGAGACCCAGTACTTC. This encodes CASSIRVGETQYF.

The chain employs TRBV9 and TRBJ2-7; the match to TRBD1 covers 11 bases. CDR3 size: 15 residues. Germline CDR1 SGDLS, CDR2 YYNGEE. V lost 3 bases, J lost 3 bases, and 5 bases stayed unmatched. This chain's CDR3 is CASSGGQGGFYEQYF. In DNA, the CDR3 is TGTGCCAGCAGCGGGGGACAGGGGGGATTCTACGAGCAGTACTTC.